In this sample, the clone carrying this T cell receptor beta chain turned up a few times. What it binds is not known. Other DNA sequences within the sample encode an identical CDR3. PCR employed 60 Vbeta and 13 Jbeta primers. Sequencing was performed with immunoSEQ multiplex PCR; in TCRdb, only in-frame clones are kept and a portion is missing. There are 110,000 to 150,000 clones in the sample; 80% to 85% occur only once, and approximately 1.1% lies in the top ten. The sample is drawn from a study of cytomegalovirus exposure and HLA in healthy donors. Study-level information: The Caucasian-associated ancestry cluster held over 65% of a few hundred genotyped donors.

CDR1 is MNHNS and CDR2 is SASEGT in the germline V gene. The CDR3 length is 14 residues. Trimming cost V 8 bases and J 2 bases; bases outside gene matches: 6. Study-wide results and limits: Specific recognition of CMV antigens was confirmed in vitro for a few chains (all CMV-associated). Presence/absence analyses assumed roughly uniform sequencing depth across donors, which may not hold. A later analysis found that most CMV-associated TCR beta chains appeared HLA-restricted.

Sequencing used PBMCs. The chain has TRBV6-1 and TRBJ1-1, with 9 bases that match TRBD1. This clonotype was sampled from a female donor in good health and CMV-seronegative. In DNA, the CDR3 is TGTGCCAGCCGACAGGGGGGGTTAAACACTGAAGCTTTCTTT. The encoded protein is CASRQGGLNTEAFF.